Listed here is a single TCR beta chain. No antigen is known for it. The data were taken from a study of T cell responses to AZD1222 COVID-19 vaccine. Overall study findings and caveats: A mostly white British donor set with more females was recruited, and clonal diversity was possibly underestimated.

TCRdb's copy holds only in-frame clones and misses some; the assay was immunoSEQ multiplex PCR. The sample consists of roughly 180,000 clones, 75% to 95% of them appearing once. The receptor was derived from an adult in good health. The sample in question was peripheral blood, obtained on day 0 of AZD1222 vaccination.

Here the CDR3 DNA reads TGTGCCAGCAGTTACTCGGGGGAAAAACTGTTTTTT. This encodes CASSYSGEKLFF. The chain joins TRBV6-2 or TRBV6-3 to TRBJ1-4; no clear D. The germline CDR1 and CDR2 sequences are MNHEY and SVGEGT. The CDR3 consists of 12 residues. V gave up 0 bases and J gave up 8 bases, with 4 bases separating them.